This passage covers 9 T cell receptor beta chains from one sample sequenced in a study of blood T cells in healthy people across ages. A J-beta primer mix and a sample-barcoded 5' primer were used in a second PCR of about 6 to 12 cycles. A single record per CDR3 protein comes from TCRdb applying MiXCR to the 5' RACE reads. The sample lists about 800,000 distinct CDR3 sequences, approximately 25% occurring once. These records were also assigned to another study, of T cells of mothers and their children.

Sequencing was carried out using blood. The receptors stem from a boy aged 5-17 years in good health.

The rearrangement joins TRBV6-2 or TRBV6-3 to TRBJ2-2; TRBD1 agrees at 8 bases. J gave up 4 bases and V 2 bases, and 9 bases lay outside the gene matches. CDR1 is MNHEY, CDR2 SVGEGT, per germline. This CDR3 has 17 amino acids. The CDR3 is CASSYGPGGGSTGELFF. The CDR3 DNA follows: TGTGCCAGCAGTTACGGTCCAGGGGGCGGAAGCACCGGGGAGCTGTTTTTT.

This clonotype was found a few times. CDR3 in DNA: TGCGCCAGCAGCGCCCGGGACTACTCCTACAATGAGCAGTTCTTC. This sequence encodes CASSARDYSYNEQFF. The chain combines TRBV5-1 with TRBJ2-1, with 7 bases identical to TRBD2. CDR3 length equals 15 residues. With 4 bases clipped from V and 0 bases from J, the junction kept 4 bases outside the gene matches. Per the germline V gene, CDR1 is SGHRS and CDR2 is YFSETQ.

This rearrangement joins TRBV28 to TRBJ2-5; D is undetermined. Germline CDR1 MDHEN, CDR2 SYDVKM. Trimming shortened V by 3 bases and J by 4 bases, and 12 bases separated the two germline ends. The CDR3 contains 14 residues. The CDR3 DNA sequence: TGTGCCAGCAGTTTTCGGCGGATCTTAGAGACCCAGTACTTC. It specifies CASSFRRILETQYF.

This chain joins TRBV24-1 and TRBJ2-3, with 10 bases fitting TRBD2. Germline-derived CDR1 and CDR2 are KGHDR and SFDVKD. The V gene end was trimmed by 3 bases and the J gene end by 4 bases; junction bases not matched to a gene: 12. This CDR3 has 18 amino acids. CDR3 loop: CATSDPLFSGRPADTQYF. CDR3 in DNA: TGTGCCACCAGTGATCCTTTATTTAGCGGGAGGCCTGCAGATACGCAGTATTTT.

The chain employs TRBV4-3 and TRBJ2-7, with D perhaps being TRBD1 or TRBD2 (5 bases each). Trimming shortened V by 0 bases and J by 1 base, and 19 bases separated the two germline ends. CDR1 and CDR2 (germline): LGHNA, YSLEER. There are 18 residues in the CDR3. The CDR3: CASSQDLLRTRGSYEQYF. Here the CDR3 DNA reads TGCGCCAGCAGCCAAGATTTGCTGAGAACTAGGGGATCCTACGAGCAGTACTTC.

The rearrangement links TRBV7-2 to TRBJ2-1; 8 bases agree with TRBD2. This CDR3 comprises 14 residues. With V trimmed by 8 bases and J by 0 bases, 3 bases remained unmatched. CDR1 is SGHTA and CDR2 is FQGNSA in the germline V gene. CDR3 DNA sequence: TGTGCCAGCGGAGCGGGAGTCTCCTACAATGAGCAGTTCTTC. Its protein is CASGAGVSYNEQFF.

The CDR3 is CASSLAGLGATEAFF. The CDR3 nucleotides are TGCGCCAGCAGCTTGGCCGGGTTGGGGGCGACTGAAGCTTTCTTT. The gene calls are TRBV5-1 and TRBJ1-1, with a weak D call TRBD1 (6 bases). Germline loops: CDR1 SGHRS, CDR2 YFSETQ. The V and J ends lost 0 bases and 5 bases respectively, with 14 bases between them. The CDR3 spans 15 residues. Full variable domain (remainder filled in from reference TRBV5-1 and TRBJ1-1): KAGVTQTPRYLIKTRGQQVTLSCSPISGHRSVSWYQQTPGQGLQFLFEYFSETQRNKGNFPGRFSGRQFSNSRSEMNVSTLELGDSALYLCASSLAGLGATEAFFGQGTRLTVV.

V gene TRBV7-9 combines with J gene TRBJ2-1; D ambiguous. Between the trimmed V and J ends, which lost 5 bases and 2 bases, there was a span of 13 bases. Germline CDR1 reads SEHNR; CDR2 reads FQNEAQ (reference sequence). This CDR3 is 15 amino acids long. CDR3 protein: CASSPSRPAYNEQFF. In DNA, the CDR3 is TGTGCCAGCAGCCCGTCCCGACCGGCCTACAATGAGCAGTTCTTC.

This clonotype was found a few times. One end of the junction is discordant with germline, which a read error may explain. The chain carries TRBV7-7 and TRBJ2-1; D unclear. The germline gives CDR1 SSHAT, CDR2 FNYEAQ (reference sequence). CDR3 length: 15 amino acids. The CDR3 bases are TGTGCTAGCAGCTTACGCTCGGCCCCCGCATATGAGCAGTTCTTC. It encodes CASSLRSAPAYEQFF.